The 18 T cell receptor beta chains presented below share a single source sample, sequenced in a study of blood T cell repertoires in COVID-19. Generated by immunoSEQ multiplex PCR, the TCRdb table keeps only in-frame clones and is missing some. The sample lists about 280,000 clones, 83% occurring once. The source material was peripheral blood. The receptors derive from a woman in her forties or fifties who had recovered from COVID-19.

This clone was seen a handful of times. This chain joins TRBV28 and TRBJ2-7, with D perhaps matching TRBD1 (5 bases). Between the trimmed V and J ends, which lost 6 bases and 6 bases, there was a span of 15 bases. The CDR3 is made up of 13 amino acids. Per germline, CDR1 MDHEN and CDR2 SYDVKM. DNA of the CDR3: TGTGCCAGCAGGCTCCTCAGGGTCTCCGAGCAGTACTTC. This translates into CASRLLRVSEQYF.

For the CDR3, the DNA is TGTGCCACCAGACAGGGCCCGGGCACTGAAGCTTTCTTT. Protein: CATRQGPGTEAFF. J is TRBJ1-1 and V is TRBV28; 7 bases fit TRBD1. This CDR3 has 13 residues. Germline V lookup: CDR1 MDHEN, CDR2 SYDVKM. J lost 4 bases, V lost 10 bases, and 9 bases had no gene match.

This clone was detected a few times. The chain has TRBV2 and TRBJ2-2; D gene uncertain. Trimming took 0 bases from V and 6 from J, leaving 11 bases between them. CDR3 length equals 15 residues. Germline lookup yields CDR1 SNHLY and CDR2 FYNNEI. CDR3 sequence: CASSEAFQFAGELFF. The CDR3 DNA sequence: TGTGCCAGCAGTGAAGCTTTTCAGTTCGCCGGGGAGCTGTTTTTT.

This clone was found many times. The genes are TRBV7-2 and TRBJ2-7; 10 nucleotides line up with TRBD2. This CDR3 has 16 amino acids. With V trimmed by 5 bases and J by 9 bases, 16 bases remained unmatched. The germline V gene encodes CDR1 SGHTA and CDR2 FQGNSA. CDR3 sequence reads: CASSPTLLAGDTGQYF. In DNA, the CDR3 is TGTGCCAGCAGCCCCACCCTCCTAGCGGGAGACACGGGGCAGTACTTC.

The chain couples TRBV12-3 or TRBV12-4 to TRBJ1-5, with 8 nucleotides matching TRBD1. After removal of 5 bases from V and 7 bases from J, the junction contained 1 base not matched to a gene. This CDR3 has 12 residues. The CDR3 sequence is CASSGQGQPQHF. The CDR3 DNA follows: TGTGCCAGCAGTGGACAGGGCCAGCCCCAGCATTTT.

The chain uses TRBV6-1 and TRBJ2-1; TRBD2 might be the D (6 bases). Germline CDR1 reads MNHNS; CDR2 reads SASEGT. V lost 4 bases and J 7 bases, leaving 23 bases between the germline ends. This CDR3 contains 17 residues. The CDR3 protein is CASSARDSKWYWNEQFF. The CDR3 bases are TGTGCCAGCAGTGCCCGGGACTCCAAATGGTATTGGAATGAGCAGTTCTTC.

The V call is TRBV2, the J call TRBJ2-4; maybe TRBD1 (6 bases). This CDR3 is built from 13 residues. V shed 4 bases and J shed 6 bases, with 10 bases lying between them. Germline V CDR1 and CDR2: SNHLY, FYNNEI. The CDR3 loop is CASSGTDLNIQYF. For the CDR3, the DNA is TGTGCCAGCAGTGGGACAGATCTAAACATTCAGTACTTC.

This chain uses TRBV11-2 with TRBJ2-5; TRBD2 aligns across 10 bases. The CDR3 is made up of 15 amino acids. From germline, CDR1 is SGHAT and CDR2 FQNNGV. J was trimmed by 1 base and V by 5 bases; bases with no gene match: 4. This chain's CDR3 is CASSPGTSVQETQYF. CDR3 nucleotide sequence: TGTGCCAGCAGCCCGGGGACTAGCGTCCAAGAGACCCAGTACTTC.

V gene TRBV7-6 combines with J gene TRBJ1-2, with unresolved D. Germline CDR1 and CDR2: SGHVS and FNYEAQ. This CDR3 has 15 residues. Trimming removed 5 bases from V and 3 bases from J, with 16 bases in between. The CDR3 region has the DNA TGTGCCAGCAGCCCCGGGGTGGGCTCCCACTATGGCTACACCTTC. It yields the protein CASSPGVGSHYGYTF.

The CDR3 DNA follows: TGTGCCAGCAGCTTAGGAGGGGGCAGCGGCTACGAGCAGTACTTC. It is translated as CASSLGGGSGYEQYF. The genes are TRBV7-2 and TRBJ2-7; 7 bases align to TRBD1. This CDR3 contains 15 residues. V trimming: 1 base; J trimming: 3 bases; junction bases outside the gene matches: 6. The V gene's germline CDR1 is SGHTA and CDR2 FQGNSA.

The CDR3 sequence: CASSFRGGYQPQHF. The CDR3 DNA reads as TGTGCCAGCTCGTTCAGGGGCGGGTATCAGCCCCAGCATTTT. This rearrangement joins TRBV5-8 to TRBJ1-5; D possibly corresponds to TRBD1 (6 bases). CDR1 and CDR2 from the germline V gene are SGHTS and YDEGEE. V dropped 7 bases and J dropped 5 bases, with 16 bases sitting between them. This CDR3 has 14 amino acids.

The chain recombines TRBV7-2 with TRBJ2-3; D might be TRBD2 (6 bases). The germline V gene encodes CDR1 SGHTA and CDR2 FQGNSA. V lost 0 bases and J 2 bases, leaving 9 bases between the germline ends. The CDR3 is 15 residues long. CDR3 residues: CASSLARGVTDTQYF. The DNA for the CDR3 is TGTGCCAGCAGCTTAGCGCGGGGAGTCACAGATACGCAGTATTTT.

The chain joins TRBV2 to TRBJ2-7; the match to TRBD1 covers 11 bases. Germline lookup yields CDR1 SNHLY and CDR2 FYNNEI. The CDR3 runs to 13 residues. The trim removed 7 bases at V and 4 bases at J, leaving 3 bases unmatched. CDR3 protein: CASTGQGGYEQYF. DNA of the CDR3: TGTGCCAGCACGGGACAGGGGGGATACGAGCAGTACTTC.

In its sample, this clone was seen once. The chain links TRBV3-1 (or the pseudogene TRBV3-2) to TRBJ2-7; 8 positions match TRBD1. Germline assignment: CDR1 LGHDT and CDR2 YNNKEL (reference sequence). This CDR3 region has 13 residues. With V trimmed by 4 bases and J by 6 bases, 5 bases remained unmatched. CDR3 bases: TGTGCCAGCAGCCCCGGACAGGGCTCCGAGCAGTACTTC. This gives the protein CASSPGQGSEQYF.

The V and J genes are TRBV9 and TRBJ2-7; D perhaps matches TRBD2 (6 bases). The CDR3 consists of 14 residues. Germline CDR1 SGDLS, CDR2 YYNGEE. V was cut by 0 bases and J by 0 bases, with 7 bases left in between. This CDR3 reads CASSVDGSSYEQYF. CDR3 DNA sequence: TGTGCCAGCAGCGTAGACGGGAGCTCCTACGAGCAGTACTTC.

V gene TRBV4-2 combines with J gene TRBJ2-3; 7 bases map to TRBD2. CDR1 and CDR2 (germline): LGHNA, YNFKEQ. V trimming: 3 bases; J trimming: 5 bases; junction bases outside the gene matches: 5. The CDR3 runs to 14 residues. In DNA, the CDR3 is TGTGCCAGCAGCCAGTCTAGCGGAGAAGATACGCAGTATTTT. This gives the protein CASSQSSGEDTQYF.

This clone was detected a few times. The gene calls are TRBV4-1 and TRBJ2-7; 9 bases agree with TRBD1. From germline, CDR1 is MGHRA and CDR2 YSYEKL. J lost 3 bases, V lost 5 bases, and 5 bases had no gene match. The CDR3 is made up of 14 amino acids. CDR3 DNA sequence: TGCGCCAGCAGCACCCCGGGACAGGGCTACGAGCAGTACTTC. This encodes CASSTPGQGYEQYF.

The rearrangement links TRBV27 to TRBJ2-3; TRBD2 matches 16 bases. V lost 5 bases, J lost 8 bases, and 7 bases stayed unmatched. The CDR3 is 16 residues long. Germline V CDR1 and CDR2: MNHEY, SMNVEV (reference sequence). As DNA, the CDR3 is TGTGCCAGCAGTCTGGGGACTAGCGGGGGGGCGGGTACGCAGTATTTT. This gives the protein CASSLGTSGGAGTQYF.